This is a list of T cell receptor beta chains from one sample in a study of glioma-infiltrating T cells. MiXCR was run by TCRdb on the multiplex PCR reads, yielding one entry per CDR3 protein. The table includes over 80,000 distinct CDR3 sequences, approximately 39% detected once. Sample: glioma tissue, nonneoplastic brain tissue, or PBMCs (not recorded which). Receptor source: a human donor with low-grade glioma or glioblastoma, undergoing nonglioma brain surgery, or in good health (not recorded which). CDR3s include the opening cysteine and the closing phenylalanine or tryptophan. Each record gives: CDR3 DNA, CDR3 protein, clone size, J gene, V gene, D gene. A D gene is named only where the DNA matches it firmly. The size field is filled for only some rows; it gives once, few, many or a size class.

TGTGCCACCAGCACGGGGAACACCGGGGAGCTGTTTTTT CATSTGNTGELFF many TRBJ2-2 TRBV15 -
TGTGCCAGCAGCTTAACCAAGCGGGAAGAGACCCAGTACTTC CASSLTKREETQYF many TRBJ2-5 TRBV3-1 -
TGTGCCAGCAGTGTCGGGTACTCCGGGGAGCTGTTTTTT CASSVGYSGELFF many TRBJ2-2 TRBV2 -
TGTGCCAGCAGCGAACTAGCGGGGGTCTCCTACGAGCAGTACTTC CASSELAGVSYEQYF - TRBJ2-7 TRBV4-2 TRBD2
TGTGCCAGCAGGCGGAAGGGCAGTAATGAAAAACTGTTTTTT CASRRKGSNEKLFF - TRBJ1-4 TRBV6-2/TRBV6-3 -
TGTGCCAGCAGCTTAGAAGTGGGGGGATACAATGAGCAGTTCTTC CASSLEVGGYNEQFF many TRBJ2-1 TRBV7-8 -
TGCGCCAGCAGCCTACAGGTCGGGTTGAACACTGAAGCTTTCTTT CASSLQVGLNTEAFF many TRBJ1-1 TRBV5-1 -
TGTGCCAGCAGCCAGCTCTTGGGGTCTGAAGCTTTCTTT CASSQLLGSEAFF many TRBJ1-1 TRBV14 -
TGTGCCAGCCGGAAAACTAGCACAGAGACCCAGTACTTC CASRKTSTETQYF once TRBJ2-5 TRBV27 -
TGCAGTGCTAGCAACCTATTGGGCAACACTGAAGCTTTCTTT CSASNLLGNTEAFF many TRBJ1-1 TRBV20-1 -
TGTGCCAGCAGGCCCCGGTTTGGAGGCGGCTACACCTTC CASRPRFGGGYTF once TRBJ1-2 TRBV28 -
TGTGCCAGCAGCCAATTATTGGAAGCGGGGGGGACTGGTCGGCAGTTCTTC CASSQLLEAGGTGRQFF many TRBJ2-1 TRBV3-1 TRBD2
TGCGCCAGCAGCTTGGCTACATCAAACACTGAAGCTTTCTTT CASSLATSNTEAFF many TRBJ1-1 TRBV5-1 -
TGTGCCAGCAGCCCTAGCGGGGCGGAGACCCAGTACTTC CASSPSGAETQYF many TRBJ2-5 TRBV7-9 TRBD2
TGCAGCGCCCGACTAGCGGGGGAAACCCAGTACTTC CSARLAGETQYF many TRBJ2-5 TRBV29-1 TRBD2
TGTGCCAGCAGCTTAAAGAACTCTGGAAACACCATATATTTT CASSLKNSGNTIYF many TRBJ1-3 TRBV7-2 -
TGCAGTGCTAGAGCCGGGACTATAAGAGAGACCCAGTACTTC CSARAGTIRETQYF many TRBJ2-5 TRBV20-1 TRBD2
TGTGCCAGCACCGGATCCGGGACGACATTCTACGAGCAGTACTTC CASTGSGTTFYEQYF many TRBJ2-7 TRBV5-8 -
TGTGCCAGCAGCAACAGGCCAGAGCTGTTTTTC CASSNRPELFF - TRBJ2-2 TRBV2 -
TGTGCCAGCTCACCACGGGTAGCGGGGAGCACAGATACGCAGTATTTT CASSPRVAGSTDTQYF many TRBJ2-3 TRBV18 TRBD2
TGTGCCAGCAGCCCATCGCCTCTCGGGATACAAGAGACCCAGTACTTC CASSPSPLGIQETQYF - TRBJ2-5 TRBV9 -
TGTGCCAGCAGCTTAACAGGGGGCTTTGAGACCCAGTACTTC CASSLTGGFETQYF many TRBJ2-5 TRBV7-9 TRBD1
TGTGCCAGCAGCCCTACAGTTAATCAGCCCCAGCATTTT CASSPTVNQPQHF many TRBJ1-5 TRBV6-1 -
TGCAGTGCTAGGGGTGAGGAGACCCAGTACTTC CSARGEETQYF many TRBJ2-5 TRBV20-1 -
TGTGCCAGCAGTTTATGGGGGCAGCCCCAGCATTTT CASSLWGQPQHF many TRBJ1-5 TRBV28 -
TGTGCCAGCTCAACAGTGTACAAGGATCAGCCCCAGCATTTT CASSTVYKDQPQHF many TRBJ1-5 TRBV18 -